The entry below describes one T cell receptor beta chain. TCRdb fed the RT-PCR reads into MiXCR, producing one record per CDR3 protein. The data hold about 680,000 distinct CDR3 sequences, with 14% observed a single time. The V gene end was trimmed by 1 base and the J gene end by 7 bases; junction bases not matched to a gene: 3. The CDR3 consists of 13 residues. Germline lookup yields CDR1 LGHDT and CDR2 YNNKEL (reference sequence). This receptor was identified in a female donor in good health, serving as a healthy control. Sample: memory CD4+ T cells from blood. The gene calls are TRBV3-1 and TRBJ1-2, with TRBD1 identical over 7 bases. The CDR3, as DNA: TGTGCCAGCAGCCAAGCGCAGGGGGGTGGCTACACCTTC. Protein sequence: CASSQAQGGGYTF. The full variable domain, rest sourced from reference TRBV3-1 and TRBJ1-2, is DTAVSQTPKYLVTQMGNDKSIKCEQNLGHDTMYWYKQDSKKFLKIMFSYNNKELIINETVPNRFSPKSPDKAHLNLHINSLELGDSAVYFCASSQAQGGGYTFGSGTRLTVV.